This is a list of T cell receptor beta chains from one sample in a study of T cells in Graves' hyperthyroidism and ophthalmopathy. TCRdb processed the multiplex PCR reads anew with MiXCR; each CDR3 protein has one entry. The sample holds 700,000 to 950,000 distinct CDR3 sequences, about a third seen once. Source material: blood. These receptors were collected from a woman aged 35 to 49 with Graves' hyperthyroidism. Both conserved end residues are part of each CDR3. A D gene is named only where the DNA matches it firmly. Only some rows state a clone size, as once, few, many or a class for expanded clones.

.,TRBJ1-4,TRBV20-1,.,TGCAGTGCTAGAGGCCTAGCGGGAACGAATGAAAAACTGTTTTTT,CSARGLAGTNEKLFF
TRBD2,TRBJ2-3,TRBV19,.,TGTGCCAGTAAGCGCGGGGGGCACACAGATACGCAGTATTTT,CASKRGGHTDTQYF
TRBD1,TRBJ1-2,TRBV19,.,TGTGCCAGTAGTAGAGACAGGGTAATGGATGGCTACACCTTC,CASSRDRVMDGYTF
.,TRBJ2-5,TRBV5-5,.,TGCGCCAGCAGCTGGGTTGGCGGGAATCAAGAGACCCAGTACTTC,CASSWVGGNQETQYF
.,TRBJ1-2,TRBV20-1,many,TGCAGTGCTAGAGTAGGGCGGGAAGCTAACTATGGCTACACCTTC,CSARVGREANYGYTF
.,TRBJ1-3,TRBV12-3/TRBV12-4,.,TGTGCCAGCAGTTTACCCGGGCGGGGACGGGGAAACACCATATATTTT,CASSLPGRGRGNTIYF
.,TRBJ1-1,TRBV7-3,.,TGTGCCAGCAGCCAAGGGGGAGCGATTGAAGCTTTCTTT,CASSQGGAIEAFF
.,TRBJ2-5,TRBV27,few,TGTGCCAGCAGTTTCCGCCAGGGCATGGAGACCCAGTACTTC,CASSFRQGMETQYF
.,TRBJ2-1,TRBV7-3,.,TGTGCCAGCAGCCGGGACGGCACCTACAATGAGCAGTTCTTC,CASSRDGTYNEQFF
.,TRBJ2-7,TRBV9,.,TGTGCCACGCGAGCCATCCGCTACGAGCAGTACTTC,CATRAIRYEQYF
.,TRBJ1-6,TRBV4-3,many,TGCGCCAGCAGCCGTTCCCATGAGCCCCTCCACTTT,CASSRSHEPLHF
.,TRBJ2-3,TRBV20-1,.,TGCAGTGCTAGAGATGTGACGGTATACACAGATACGCGGTATTTT,CSARDVTVYTDTRYF
.,TRBJ2-7,TRBV5-1,.,TGCGCCAGCAGCTTGCGCGGACAACCCTACGGGCAGTACTTC,CASSLRGQPYGQYF
.,TRBJ1-4,TRBV6-6,.,TGTGCCAGCAGTTACCAATACGGGACTTCGGGAGAAAAACTGTTTTTT,CASSYQYGTSGEKLFF
.,TRBJ2-5,TRBV11-2,once,TGTGCCAGCGGCTTAGTATGGGAAGAGACCCAGTACTTC,CASGLVWEETQYF
TRBD1,TRBJ2-2,TRBV12-3/TRBV12-4,.,TGTGCCAGCAGCCGGTACAGGGGGTTATCGACCGGGGAGCTGTTTTTT,CASSRYRGLSTGELFF
TRBD1,TRBJ1-4,TRBV7-2,many,TGTGCCAGCAGTTCAGACAGGGGGGATGAAAAACTGTTTTTT,CASSSDRGDEKLFF
TRBD1,TRBJ1-1,TRBV5-8,many,TGTGCCAGCAGCACCCATCGCGACAGGGCTGAAGCTTTCTTT,CASSTHRDRAEAFF
TRBD1,TRBJ1-5,TRBV7-8,many,TGTGCCAGCAGCCCAGACAGGGTGGCTAAGAATCAGCCCCAGCATTTT,CASSPDRVAKNQPQHF
TRBD2,TRBJ2-1,TRBV10-2,.,TGCGCCAGCACAACTAGCGGGGGGGCCGGTGAGCAGTTCTTC,CASTTSGGAGEQFF
.,TRBJ1-4,TRBV7-2,.,TGTGCCAGCAGCTTTGGGACCGGGTCAGGAGAAAAACTGTTTTTT,CASSFGTGSGEKLFF
.,TRBJ1-6,TRBV7-9,many,TGTGCCAGCAGCTCGGACCGAAACCGGGATTCACCCCTCCACTTT,CASSSDRNRDSPLHF
.,TRBJ2-7,TRBV7-2,.,TGTGCCAGCAGCGTAGATCCACGCCCACACCCCTACGAGCAGTACTTC,CASSVDPRPHPYEQYF
TRBD2,TRBJ2-1,TRBV7-2,.,TGTGCCAGTAGCGGGAGAAACTACAATGAGCAGTTCTTC,CASSGRNYNEQFF
TRBD2,TRBJ2-5,TRBV29-1,many,TGCAGCGTTGATGGAGTAGCGGGGGCCTTCCAAGAGACCCAGTACTTC,CSVDGVAGAFQETQYF
.,TRBJ1-2,TRBV10-3,.,TGTGCCATCAGTTACGATGCCTCATCTTCCTATGGCTACACCTTC,CAISYDASSSYGYTF
.,TRBJ1-5,TRBV10-3,many,TGTGCCATCGGCGGTGGTAGCAATCAGCCCCAGCATTTT,CAIGGGSNQPQHF
.,TRBJ1-1,TRBV10-2,.,TGCGCCAGCATTTCACAGGGTACCACTGAAGCTTTCTTT,CASISQGTTEAFF
.,TRBJ1-2,TRBV5-1,.,TGCGCCAGCAACGATGAGTCCCGAGGATGGCTACGTTATGGCTACACCTTC,CASNDESRGWLRYGYTF